Listed here are 2 T cell receptor beta chains from one sample, sequenced in a study of shared T cell receptors in the human thymus. Profiling relied on immunoSEQ multiplex PCR, and the TCRdb table lists in-frame clones only, not all of them. This table has hundreds of thousands of clones, roughly 74% appearing once. The same data also went into a second study, on human thymus T cells.

The specimen sequenced was thymocytes. These receptors were collected from a boy under two years old with a congenital heart defect.

A note on this clone: Other DNA sequences in this specimen translate into the identical CDR3. The chain joins TRBV4-3 to TRBJ2-7; D uncertain. With 0 bases removed from V and 0 bases from J, the gap between germline ends came to 6 bases. This CDR3 spans 14 amino acids. Per germline, CDR1 LGHNA and CDR2 YSLEER. The CDR3 nucleotides read TGCGCCAGCAGCCAAGATGGCGGCTCCTACGAGCAGTACTTC. It encodes CASSQDGGSYEQYF.

Comments on this clone: The sample contains more than one DNA sequence encoding this CDR3. The genes are TRBV27 and TRBJ1-5, with TRBD1 identical over 8 bases. Germline assignment: CDR1 MNHEY and CDR2 SMNVEV (reference sequence). The CDR3 has 14 amino acids. The V segment lost 5 bases and the J segment 3 bases; nucleotides outside the gene matches: 3. The CDR3 region has the DNA TGTGCCAGCAGTCTGGACAGGGTCAATCAGCCCCAGCATTTT. Translated: CASSLDRVNQPQHF.